The 5 T cell receptor beta chains listed next were all sequenced from one sample in a study of shared clonotypes between healthy human individuals. TCRdb keeps only in-frame clones here, not all; method: immunoSEQ multiplex PCR. The sample contains 950,000 to 1,300,000 clones, about 75% of which appear only once. Sequenced: memory CD4+ T cells sorted from blood. Subset noted: CD45RA-negative fraction. Receptors originate from a man aged 18-30 years in good health.

The chain has TRBV28 and TRBJ1-4; a weak D match, TRBD1 (6 bases). V was pared by 10 bases and J by 5 bases, with 20 bases between. CDR3 length: 15 amino acids. The germline V gene has CDR1 MDHEN and CDR2 SYDVKM. Here the CDR3 DNA reads TGTGCCACCACGGCCCCAGGGGCGCGAAATGAAAAACTGTTTTTT. It translates to CATTAPGARNEKLFF.

The rearrangement links TRBV28 to TRBJ1-2; TRBD1 matches at 10 bases. CDR3 length equals 18 residues. From germline, CDR1 is MDHEN and CDR2 SYDVKM. The junction had 18 bases not matched to a gene; V was cut back by 6 bases and J by 5 bases. CDR3: CASRAGTGVVGGIYGYTF. The CDR3 region has the DNA TGTGCCAGCAGGGCGGGGACAGGGGTCGTTGGGGGGATTTATGGCTACACCTTC.

V usage is TRBV21-1 and J usage is TRBJ2-2; the table's D call TRBD1 went unverified against the DNA. TRBV21-1 is deemed a pseudogene. The CDR3 is 15 amino acids. CDR3 DNA sequence: TGTGCCAGCAGCGTCCGACAGCCGTGGGGCCGGGAGCTGTTTTTT. Translation gives CASSVRQPWGRELFF.

This clone was observed a few times. The CDR3 protein is CASSLAVESLYNSPLHF. In nucleotides, the CDR3 is TGTGCCAGCAGCTTAGCGGTCGAGTCGCTATATAATTCACCCCTCCACTTT. The chain employs TRBV7-2 and TRBJ1-6; D gene ambiguous. CDR1 and CDR2 (germline): SGHTA, FQGNSA. This CDR3 region has 17 residues. V lost 0 bases and J 4 bases, leaving 13 bases between the germline ends.

The rearrangement uses TRBV5-4 and TRBJ1-5; D is uncertain. The CDR3 totals 16 residues. V gave up 0 bases and J gave up 0 bases, with 10 bases separating them. Germline V CDR1 and CDR2: SGHNT, YYREEE (reference sequence). CDR3 nucleotide sequence: TGTGCCAGCAGCTTGGACAGTCCGCCTAGCAATCAGCCCCAGCATTTT. Amino acids: CASSLDSPPSNQPQHF. Based on the CDR3 plus reference TRBV5-4 and TRBJ1-5, the full variable domain is ETGVTQSPTHLIKTRGQQVTLRCSSQSGHNTVSWYQQALGQGPQFIFQYYREEENGRGNFPPRFSGLQFPNYSSELNVNALELDDSALYLCASSLDSPPSNQPQHFGDGTRLSIL.